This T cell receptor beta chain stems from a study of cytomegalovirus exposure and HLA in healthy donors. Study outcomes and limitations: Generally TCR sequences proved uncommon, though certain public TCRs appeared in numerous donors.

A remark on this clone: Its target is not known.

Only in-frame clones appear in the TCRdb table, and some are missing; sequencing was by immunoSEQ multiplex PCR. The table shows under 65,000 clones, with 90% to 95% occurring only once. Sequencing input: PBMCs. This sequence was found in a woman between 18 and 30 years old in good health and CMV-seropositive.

In DNA, the CDR3 is TGTGCCATCCGCCTAGCGGTTAGCACAGATACGCAGTATTTT. Protein product: CAIRLAVSTDTQYF. The rearrangement joins TRBV10-3 to TRBJ2-3; 7 positions match TRBD2. The CDR3 contains 14 residues. The germline V gene encodes CDR1 ENHRY and CDR2 SYGVKD. V was clipped by 8 bases and J by 0 bases; unmatched bases: 5.